These 9 T cell receptor beta chains share one sample of origin, sequenced in a study of blood T cell repertoires in COVID-19. Profiled with immunoSEQ multiplex PCR; TCRdb holds only in-frame clones, not every one. The sample has under 80,000 clones, roughly nine tenths seen once. Material: peripheral blood. The origin of the receptors is a man older than 75 in a cohort sampled during active COVID-19.

The V gene is TRBV4-1, the J gene TRBJ2-5; weak D call: TRBD1 (5 bases). Trimming stripped 1 base from V and 7 bases from J, with 16 bases between. The CDR3 is made up of 15 amino acids. From germline, CDR1 is MGHRA and CDR2 YSYEKL. CDR3: CASSQVSRVTGTQYF. CDR3 nucleotides: TGCGCCAGCAGCCAAGTGTCTCGCGTCACAGGGACCCAGTACTTC.

Concerning this clone itself: This CDR3 is also generated by other DNA sequences in the sample. The gene calls are TRBV2 and TRBJ2-3; the D gene is possibly TRBD2 (6 bases). The V gene's germline CDR1 is SNHLY and CDR2 FYNNEI. Trimming took off 8 bases at V and 7 bases at J, with 10 bases between the two ends. CDR3 size: 11 residues. The CDR3 protein is CASSLANTQYF. DNA of the CDR3: TGTGCCAGCTCACTAGCTAATACGCAGTATTTT.

The rearrangement links TRBV29-1 to TRBJ1-4; no firm D call. The V gene lost 3 bases and the J gene lost 0 bases, with 8 bases spanning the gap. The CDR3 has 14 amino acids. The V gene's germline CDR1 is SQVTM and CDR2 ANQGSEA. CDR3 amino acids: CSVDSSATNEKLFF. In DNA form, the CDR3 reads TGCAGCGTTGATAGTAGTGCAACTAATGAAAAACTGTTTTTT.

The rearrangement joins TRBV5-1 to TRBJ1-1; D is possibly TRBD1 (6 bases). Germline loops: CDR1 SGHRS, CDR2 YFSETQ. Trimming took 6 bases from V and 2 from J, leaving 11 bases between them. This CDR3 comprises 13 residues. The CDR3 is CASTFRGNTEAFF. The CDR3 DNA follows: TGCGCCAGCACGTTCAGGGGAAACACTGAAGCTTTCTTT.

The chain's CDR3 is CASSSDTLTGAGYGYTF. The CDR3 bases are TGTGCCAGCAGTTCGGACACCCTGACAGGGGCGGGGTATGGCTACACCTTC. V is TRBV28 and J is TRBJ1-2; TRBD1 matches at 8 bases. Germline V lookup: CDR1 MDHEN, CDR2 SYDVKM. The CDR3 is 17 residues long. V dropped 4 bases and J dropped 5; count of bases not matched to a gene: 15.

The CDR3 protein is CASSLELGGTDTQYF. The CDR3 DNA reads as TGTGCCAGCAGCTTAGAATTAGGGGGTACAGATACGCAGTATTTT. The chain couples TRBV7-8 to TRBJ2-3; D is perhaps TRBD1 (6 bases). The CDR3 is 15 residues long. The V gene lost 1 base and the J gene lost 3 bases, with 11 bases spanning the gap. Germline CDR1 and CDR2: SGHVS and FQNEAQ. The variable domain in full, completed from reference TRBV7-8 and TRBJ2-3, reads GAGVSQSPRYKVAKRGQDVALRCDPISGHVSLFWYQQALGQGPEFLTYFQNEAQLDKSGLPSDRFFAERPEGSVSTLKIQRTQQEDSAVYLCASSLELGGTDTQYFGPGTRLTVL.

The chain joins TRBV6-2 or TRBV6-3 to TRBJ1-6, with TRBD1 identical over 8 bases. Germline V CDR1 and CDR2: MNHEY, SVGEGT. The CDR3 spans 15 residues. Losses at the gene ends were 2 bases for V and 7 bases for J; bases not matched to a gene: 4. The CDR3 here is CASSYATGGNSPLHF. CDR3 DNA: TGTGCCAGCAGTTACGCCACAGGGGGGAATTCACCCCTCCACTTT.

This clone was observed a handful of times. The chain has TRBV4-1 and TRBJ1-6; D uncertain. Germline CDR1 is MGHRA and CDR2 is YSYEKL. The length of the CDR3 is 17 residues. Trimming removed 4 bases at V and 6 bases at J, with 19 bases between. CDR3 amino acids: CASSRVEVRGSNSPLHF. The CDR3 bases are TGCGCCAGCAGCCGAGTAGAGGTACGAGGGAGTAATTCACCCCTCCACTTT.

This clone showed up just once. The chain couples TRBV7-6 to TRBJ2-3; tentatively, D is TRBD1 (5 bases). Germline assignment: CDR1 SGHVS and CDR2 FNYEAQ. V was shortened by 0 bases and J by 1 base, with 11 bases between the two germline ends. The CDR3 has 16 amino acids. The CDR3 sequence: CASSLAGAGGTDTQYF. CDR3 nucleotides: TGTGCCAGCAGCTTAGCAGGGGCAGGAGGCACAGATACGCAGTATTTT. The whole variable domain, filled in from reference TRBV7-6 and TRBJ2-3, reads GAGVSQSPRYKVTKRGQDVALRCDPISGHVSLYWYRQALGQGPEFLTYFNYEAQQDKSGLPNDRFSAERPEGSISTLTIQRTEQRDSAMYRCASSLAGAGGTDTQYFGPGTRLTVL.